This T cell receptor (beta chain) is from a study of high-grade serous ovarian cancer treatment subgroups. Study context: Samples averaged approximately 14,000 reads and several thousand unique TCR beta rearrangements.

Note on this clone: What it binds is not known.

Tumor tissue was taken before any definitive surgery or chemotherapy was given. Only in-frame clones appear in the TCRdb table, and some are missing; sequencing was by immunoSEQ multiplex PCR. The table has over 2,000 clones, around 77% seen once. General study findings and limits: Clonal relatedness tracked neoantigen level, and by trend copy number and mutation load. Different patients shared almost no repertoire; same-patient tumors shared about 0.11 to 0.85. These tumor repertoires lack spatial information from bulk sequencing.

Losses at the gene ends were 1 base for V and 6 bases for J; bases not matched to a gene: 3. Germline-derived CDR1 and CDR2 are SEHNR and FQNEAQ (reference sequence). The CDR3 sequence is 15 residues long. This clonotype was sampled from a human donor with high-grade serous ovarian cancer. The chain joins TRBV7-9 to TRBJ2-4, with 10 bases aligning to TRBD2. The material sequenced was tumor tissue. CDR3 sequence: CASSLELAGLNIQYF. The DNA of the CDR3 is TGTGCCAGCAGCTTAGAACTAGCGGGGCTAAACATTCAGTACTTC. Complete variable domain (other parts from reference TRBV7-9 and TRBJ2-4): DTGVSQNPRHKITKRGQNVTFRCDPISEHNRLYWYRQTLGQGPEFLTYFQNEAQLEKSRLLSDRFSAERPKGSFSTLEIQRTEQGDSAMYLCASSLELAGLNIQYFGAGTRLSVL.